This T cell receptor (beta chain) comes out of a study of T cell repertoires in ileal Crohn's disease. Time point described: neoterminal ileum biopsy at postoperative endoscopy, about 6 months after surgery. Only in-frame clones appear in the TCRdb table, and some are missing; sequencing was by immunoSEQ multiplex PCR. The sample yields about 62,000 clones, about 89% seen once. There are a few counts of this clone. This TCR came from an adult with Crohn's disease. The sequenced sample was ileal tissue.

The CDR3 spells CASRLPGAFYGYTF. DNA for the CDR3: TGTGCCAGCAGACTACCAGGGGCCTTCTATGGCTACACCTTC. The gene calls are TRBV2 and TRBJ1-2, with a tentative D call TRBD1 (6 bases). This CDR3 contains 14 residues. Trimming took 6 bases from V and 4 from J, leaving 15 bases between them. Looked up from germline, CDR1 is SNHLY and CDR2 is FYNNEI.